Below are 30 T cell receptor beta chains sequenced from a single sample in a study of T cells in Graves' hyperthyroidism and ophthalmopathy (dated by TCRdb to about 2019). The library was produced with multiplex PCR. Sequencing relied on an Illumina HiSeq 2000. Amplification of TCR beta CDR3 regions was carried out from RNA transcripts. For the first round of RT-PCR on the TCR CDR3, the HTBI primer set was used together with the Qiagen OneStep RT-PCR kit. The public reads were run again by TCRdb, first through fastp at Q25 and then through MiXCR, and only productive beta chains were kept. Each CDR3 protein appears once, grouped with its most common genes and DNA. This sample gives around 800,000 distinct CDR3 sequences in total; approximately 40% of them show up just once. Approximately 10% of the sample is in the top ten clones. What was sequenced was blood. Every receptor here comes from a man between 18 and 29 years old with Graves' hyperthyroidism.

This clonotype was observed many times. This rearrangement joins TRBV7-2 to TRBJ1-5; D remains unclear. The CDR3 is 14 amino acids. V was shortened by 3 bases and J by 7 bases, with 13 bases between the two germline ends. CDR1 is SGHTA and CDR2 is FQGNSA in the germline V gene. The CDR3 reads CASSFVEGQQPQHF. The CDR3 nucleotides are TGTGCCAGCAGCTTCGTAGAGGGCCAACAGCCCCAGCATTTT.

Note on this clonotype: This may stem from a read error, because a much larger clone lies one nucleotide away. The conserved final phenylalanine or tryptophan is absent from the CDR3, which likely points to a read error. The rearrangement uses TRBV7-8 and TRBJ2-7, with D possibly matching TRBD1 (6 bases). V lost 1 base and J 2 bases, leaving 12 bases between the germline ends. This CDR3 contains 15 residues. The V gene's germline CDR1 is SGHVS and CDR2 FQNEAQ. The CDR3 region is CASSLGAGATYEQYS. CDR3 bases: TGTGCCAGCAGCTTAGGGGCAGGGGCCACCTACGAGCAGTACTCC.

This clonotype occurred many times. The chain uses TRBV12-3 or TRBV12-4 and TRBJ2-7; D is ambiguous. The CDR3 sequence is 14 residues long. Trimming left V 1 base short and J 0 bases short, with 7 bases between. Written as DNA, the CDR3 is TGTGCCAGCAGTTTAGGGTCAAGCTCCTACGAGCAGTACTTC. It codes for CASSLGSSSYEQYF.

This clonotype was observed a handful of times. The J gene is TRBJ2-7, the V gene TRBV20-1; no definite D call. The germline V gene encodes CDR1 DFQATT and CDR2 SNEGSKA (reference sequence). Trimming removed 0 bases at V and 2 bases at J, with 8 bases between. This CDR3 region has 13 residues. The CDR3 here is CSARELTPYEQYF. CDR3 coding DNA: TGCAGTGCTAGAGAGCTCACCCCCTACGAGCAGTACTTC.

At least ten counts were recorded for this clonotype. The rearrangement links TRBV9 to TRBJ2-2; tentatively, D is TRBD1 (5 bases). Germline V gene data show CDR1 as SGDLS and CDR2 as YYNGEE. The CDR3 contains 13 residues. Trimming pared 0 bases from V and 6 bases from J, leaving 6 bases between. The CDR3: CASSVVGAGELFF. The CDR3 nucleotides are TGTGCCAGCAGCGTAGTAGGGGCCGGGGAGCTGTTTTTT.

This chain connects TRBV10-3 to TRBJ1-5; the D is unclear. The CDR3 is 14 amino acids. Trimming stripped 10 bases from V and 3 bases from J, with 16 bases between. In germline, CDR1 is ENHRY, CDR2 SYGVKD. CDR3 sequence: CASSLGRNNQPQHF. For the CDR3, the DNA is TGTGCCAGCAGCCTCGGACGGAACAATCAGCCCCAGCATTTT.

This clonotype has just one count. This could be a read error, since a much larger clone is one nucleotide away. The rearrangement links TRBV20-1 to TRBJ2-7; 9 bases are a match to TRBD2. The CDR3 runs 12 residues. Trimming took 7 bases from V and 4 from J; bases not matched to a gene: 5. Germline V CDR1 and CDR2: DFQATT, SNEGSKA (reference sequence). CDR3 DNA sequence: TGCAGTGTAGCGGGAGCCTCGTACGAGCAGTACTTC. Amino acids: CSVAGASYEQYF.

The chain couples TRBV4-1 to TRBJ2-7; TRBD2 aligns across 8 bases. V gave up 0 bases and J gave up 3 bases; unmatched junction bases: 4. The germline CDR1 and CDR2 sequences are MGHRA and YSYEKL. This CDR3 is 15 amino acids long. The CDR3 bases are TGCGCCAGCAGCCAAGAGGGACTAGGAGACTACGAGCAGTACTTC. This translates into CASSQEGLGDYEQYF.

This clonotype was detected a few times. The chain employs TRBV6-2 or TRBV6-3 and TRBJ2-7, with D perhaps TRBD1 (6 bases). CDR3 length equals 15 residues. Germline CDR1 is MNHEY and CDR2 is SVGEGT. Trimming took 2 bases from V and 0 from J, leaving 11 bases between them. The CDR3 protein is CASSYPQGNSYEQYF. The CDR3 nucleotides are TGTGCCAGCAGTTACCCCCAGGGGAACTCCTACGAGCAGTACTTC.

The CDR3 sequence is CASVAPNTGELFF. The CDR3 DNA sequence: TGTGCCAGCGTGGCACCGAACACCGGGGAGCTGTTTTTT. The chain uses TRBV5-8 and TRBJ2-2; the D is unclear. The CDR3 covers 13 residues. Trimming pared 7 bases from V and 0 bases from J, leaving 7 bases between. Germline CDR1 SGHTS, CDR2 YDEGEE.

There are many counts of this clonotype. The chain uses TRBV5-4 and TRBJ2-5; tentatively, D is TRBD2 (6 bases). The CDR3 sequence is 11 residues long. Per germline, CDR1 SGHNT and CDR2 YYREEE (reference sequence). V was pared by 7 bases and J by 2 bases, with 6 bases between. The CDR3 DNA sequence: TGTGCCAGCGGGGGGCAAGAGACCCAGTACTTC. This encodes CASGGQETQYF. The whole variable domain, remainder taken from reference TRBV5-4 and TRBJ2-5, is ETGVTQSPTHLIKTRGQQVTLRCSSQSGHNTVSWYQQALGQGPQFIFQYYREEENGRGNFPPRFSGLQFPNYSSELNVNALELDDSALYLCASGGQETQYFGPGTRLLVL.

This clonotype was found many times. This chain links TRBV7-9 with TRBJ1-2; the D is unclear. CDR1 SEHNR and CDR2 FQNEAQ come from the germline V gene (reference sequence). The V and J ends lost 7 bases and 4 bases respectively, with 7 bases between them. The CDR3 is made up of 11 amino acids. CDR3 nucleotide sequence: TGTGCCAGCACCCAGGTCTATGGCTACACCTTC. Translation: CASTQVYGYTF.

Concerning this clonotype itself: This may come from a read error, since a much larger clone is one base off. This chain connects TRBV29-1 to TRBJ1-1; D uncertain. The CDR3 is made up of 12 amino acids. Germline lookup yields CDR1 SQVTM and CDR2 ANQGSEA. The CDR3 bases are TGCAGCGTTTTTGGCAGGTATCCTGAAGCTTCCTTT. Protein: CSVFGRYPEASF.

This clonotype was detected many times. This chain connects TRBV29-1 to TRBJ2-5; D might be TRBD2 (7 bases). The CDR3 is 15 amino acids. Per germline, CDR1 SQVTM and CDR2 ANQGSEA. Trimming removed 5 bases from V and 2 bases from J, with 18 bases in between. In DNA form, the CDR3 reads TGCAGCGTTTCCTGGGGGCTAGCGGTTCAAGAGACCCAGTACTTC. Protein sequence: CSVSWGLAVQETQYF.

The chain combines TRBV7-2 with TRBJ2-7; 10 nucleotides match TRBD2. Germline assignment: CDR1 SGHTA and CDR2 FQGNSA. This CDR3 contains 16 residues. Trimming cost V 3 bases and J 2 bases; bases outside gene matches: 7. The CDR3 region is CASSLPASGGAYEQYF. CDR3 nucleotides: TGTGCCAGCAGCTTGCCAGCTAGCGGGGGAGCCTACGAGCAGTACTTC.

This clonotype appeared a few times. The chain carries TRBV11-2 and TRBJ1-2; D gene uncertain. The CDR3 is made up of 16 amino acids. With 0 bases removed from V and 3 bases from J, the gap between germline ends came to 14 bases. The germline V gene has CDR1 SGHAT and CDR2 FQNNGV. The chain's CDR3 is CASSLEVTLHYYGYTF. CDR3 in DNA: TGTGCCAGCAGCTTAGAGGTGACCTTACACTACTATGGCTACACCTTC.

This clonotype was observed a handful of times. The chain is built from TRBV7-9 and TRBJ2-7, with D perhaps assigned TRBD1 or TRBD2 (5 bases each). CDR3 length equals 14 residues. Germline CDR1 and CDR2: SEHNR and FQNEAQ (reference sequence). The ends were cut back, 6 bases at V and 6 bases at J, with 18 bases in the middle. For the CDR3, the DNA is TGTGCCAGCAGTCCCCAAAACCAGGGAGCCGAGCAGTACTTC. This sequence encodes CASSPQNQGAEQYF.

Comments on this clonotype: A junction end diverges from the germline sequence, so it may reflect a read error. V gene TRBV7-9 combines with J gene TRBJ2-7, with D unresolved. CDR1 is SEHNR and CDR2 is FQNEAQ in the germline V gene (reference sequence). The CDR3 is 12 amino acids. Here the CDR3 DNA reads TGCGCCAGCAGCCAAGATGCTGAGGAGCAGTACTTC. Amino acid sequence: CASSQDAEEQYF.

The chain uses TRBV9 and TRBJ2-7; perhaps D is TRBD1 or TRBD2 (6 bases each). Germline V gene sequence: CDR1 SGDLS, CDR2 YYNGEE. The CDR3 length is 19 residues. V lost 4 bases, J lost 0 bases, and 26 bases lay in between. The CDR3 DNA sequence: TGTGCCAGCAGCTTAGCGCCCCCGGGGGAAAGAGGGGGCTCCTACGAGCAGTACTTC. The encoded protein is CASSLAPPGERGGSYEQYF.

This clonotype was picked up many times. The chain links TRBV19 to TRBJ2-7, with 7 bases that match TRBD1. The J segment lost 5 bases and the V segment lost 5 bases, leaving 9 bases of the junction unmatched. Germline lookup yields CDR1 LNHDA and CDR2 SQIVND (reference sequence). This CDR3 region has 14 residues. The CDR3 loop is CASSPNRGSDEQYF. CDR3 in DNA: TGTGCCAGTAGTCCCAACAGGGGAAGCGACGAGCAGTACTTC.

Concerning this clonotype: This may arise from a read error, as a much more abundant clone is one base away. The rearrangement uses TRBV7-9 and TRBJ2-2; D may match TRBD1 or TRBD2 (5 bases each). CDR3 size: 13 residues. V lost 6 bases and J 7 bases, leaving 12 bases between the germline ends. Germline V CDR1 and CDR2: SEHNR, FQNEAQ (reference sequence). The DNA of the CDR3 is TGTGCCAGCAGTTGGTCGGGGCGCGGGGAGCTGTTTTTT. This codes for CASSWSGRGELFF.

The chain uses TRBV2 and TRBJ2-5, with D uncertain. This CDR3 has 17 residues. Germline CDR1 SNHLY, CDR2 FYNNEI. The germline V and J ends were trimmed by 6 bases and 5 bases, with 25 bases remaining between them. The CDR3 loop reads CASSRSTSQTNRETQYF. The CDR3 DNA reads as TGTGCCAGCAGCCGTTCAACCTCCCAGACGAACCGGGAGACCCAGTACTTC.

This clonotype was observed at least ten times. The CDR3 DNA reads as TGTGCGACGGCGACAGACGAGACCCAGTACTTC. Translating gives CATATDETQYF. This chain joins TRBV19 and TRBJ2-5; D is possibly TRBD1 (5 bases). The CDR3 spans 11 residues. Germline V gives CDR1 LNHDA, CDR2 SQIVND (reference sequence).

The genes are TRBV10-3 and TRBJ1-1; 8 nucleotides align to TRBD1. V lost 8 bases and J lost 3; bases outside the gene matches: 14. The CDR3 has 16 amino acids. From germline, CDR1 is ENHRY and CDR2 SYGVKD. The DNA of the CDR3 is TGTGCCATCTCGGACAGGGTAGCGCTTAGTGACACTGAAGCTTTCTTT. Translated, it gives CAISDRVALSDTEAFF.

V gene TRBV12-3 or TRBV12-4 combines with J gene TRBJ1-4; the D is unclear. CDR3 size: 16 residues. V shed 4 bases and J shed 5 bases, with 17 bases lying between them. CDR3 sequence: CASSYPGSRRNEKLFF. In DNA form, the CDR3 reads TGTGCCAGCAGTTATCCCGGAAGCAGGCGCAATGAAAAACTGTTTTTT.

This clonotype appeared a few times. The chain recombines TRBV11-2 with TRBJ2-7, with D perhaps matching TRBD2 (5 bases). Per the germline V gene, CDR1 is SGHAT and CDR2 is FQNNGV. The V gene lost 1 base and the J gene lost 5 bases, with 15 bases spanning the gap. This CDR3 contains 15 residues. The CDR3 protein is CASSLVKRGLNEQYF. The CDR3 DNA sequence: TGTGCCAGCAGCTTAGTGAAACGAGGGTTGAACGAGCAGTACTTC.

V usage is TRBV29-1 and J usage is TRBJ1-5; perhaps TRBD1 as D (6 bases). V shed 7 bases and J shed 2 bases, with 9 bases lying between them. The CDR3 spans 12 residues. Germline loops: CDR1 SQVTM, CDR2 ANQGSEA. The CDR3 region has the DNA TGCAGCGACAGGGATGGCAATCAGCCCCAGCATTTT. Residues: CSDRDGNQPQHF.

The chain recombines TRBV5-1 with TRBJ2-7; 7 nucleotides agree with TRBD1. CDR3 size: 15 residues. V trimming: 4 bases; J trimming: 1 base; junction bases outside the gene matches: 8. Germline-derived CDR1 and CDR2 are SGHRS and YFSETQ. CDR3: CASSPGTVFSYEQYF. As DNA, the CDR3 is TGCGCCAGCAGCCCAGGGACAGTCTTTTCCTACGAGCAGTACTTC.

The rearrangement uses TRBV4-3 and TRBJ2-6; no reliable D call. The CDR3 has 19 residues. V was pared by 0 bases and J by 0 bases, with 15 bases between. Germline CDR1 LGHNA, CDR2 YSLEER. The CDR3 region has the DNA TGCGCCAGCAGCCAAGATCAGGTAGACACCTACTCTGGGGCCAACGTCCTGACTTTC. This translates into CASSQDQVDTYSGANVLTF.

There are many counts of this clonotype. The chain has TRBV12-3 or TRBV12-4 and TRBJ1-2; D uncertain. Trimming cost V 0 bases and J 7 bases, with 6 bases left between them. The length of the CDR3 is 12 residues. The CDR3 reads CASSLARVGYTF. The CDR3, as DNA: TGTGCCAGCAGTTTAGCGCGGGTTGGCTACACCTTC.